This T cell receptor beta chain was identified in a study of identical twins. With template switching, a universal primer site was added, and the cDNA carried unique molecular identifiers. TCRdb independently ran MiXCR on the 5' RACE reads; one entry per CDR3 protein. This table has about 450,000 distinct CDR3 sequences, under 20% appearing once. Healthy Caucasians supplied all donations. This clonotype appeared many times. This sequence originates from a middle-aged man in good health. The specimen was naive T cells sorted from blood.

CDR3 bases: TGTGCCAGCAGTTACTTACGACAGGGGGCCAACGAGCAGTACTTC. Translation gives CASSYLRQGANEQYF. The rearrangement joins TRBV6-5 to TRBJ2-7, with 10 bases identical to TRBD1. Germline V gene lookup returns CDR1 MNHEY and CDR2 SVGAGI. V lost 1 base and J lost 5; bases outside the gene matches: 5. This CDR3 has 15 amino acids.